A single T cell receptor beta chain is shown here with its context. This clonotype has a count of ten or more. Its antigen specificity is not known. No per-base quality is available; no much larger clone lies one base away. Sequencing instrument: Illumina HiSeq 1500. Using fastp trimming at Q25 and MiXCR clonotype assembly, TCRdb reanalyzed the public sequencing data and kept in-frame beta chains. One record per CDR3 amino acid sequence lists the most common genes and DNA. In all, the sample holds 200,000 to 300,000 distinct CDR3 sequences, and 9.1% of those were seen once. Over 12% of the sample is in the top ten clones. Per the germline V gene (reference sequence), LNHDA is the CDR1 and SQIVND is the CDR2. A distance of 9 bases separates the germline ends of V and J, which lose 6 bases and 1 base respectively. The CDR3 goes from the cysteine to the phenylalanine over 13 residues. Just CDR3 DNA is preserved here, 39 bases in frame from base 1.

This sample stems from a study of T cell repertoires in cytomegalovirus infection (dated by TCRdb to the late 2010s). Background on the whole study: Donor HLA type was relevant to the analysis, because carriage of CMV infection together with the matching HLA type was indicated by public TCR beta signatures.

The investigation overall reported the following: Cumulative frequency of public TCR beta family members discriminated carriers of CMV infection plus the relevant HLA type in this cohort and an independent approximately 340-donor cohort. The ex vivo response was dominated by HLA-C-restricted CMV-specific TCR beta clonotypes, which also provided the single most frequent clonotype in two of eight donors.

This clonotype was sampled from a human donor in good health (CMV status not recorded). Some clones in this sample may be carry-over from other donors' samples. The sequencing sample was made of PBMCs. The sequence links TRBV19 to TRBJ1-1, with a tentative D gene TRBD1 over 5 matching bases. The nucleotide sequence is given as TGTGCCAGTAGACCAGGGCAGAACACTGAAGCTTTCTTT. Its translation is CASRPGQNTEAFF.